This TCR beta chain is from a study of PD-L1 blockade in urothelial cancer. As for the study in general: Male patients with bladder-origin urothelial cancer numbered about nine tenths of the roughly 29.

Libraries were prepared by immunoSEQ multiplex PCR; TCRdb keeps only in-frame clonotypes and omits some of them. Among 44,000 or so clones listed, about four fifths were seen once. With 1 base clipped from V and 8 bases from J, the junction kept 8 bases outside the gene matches. The CDR3 length is 15 residues. Germline CDR1 and CDR2: SEHNR and FQNEAQ (reference sequence). The TCR was taken from a man between 65 and 80 years old with urothelial cancer. The sequences come from PBMCs, collected around atezolizumab (anti-PD-L1) treatment. The V gene is TRBV7-9, the J gene TRBJ1-2; 9 nucleotides match TRBD1. The CDR3 nucleotides read TGTGCCAGCAGCTTAGGGGGACAGGGTGGCGTCGGCTACACCTTC. Encoded protein: CASSLGGQGGVGYTF.